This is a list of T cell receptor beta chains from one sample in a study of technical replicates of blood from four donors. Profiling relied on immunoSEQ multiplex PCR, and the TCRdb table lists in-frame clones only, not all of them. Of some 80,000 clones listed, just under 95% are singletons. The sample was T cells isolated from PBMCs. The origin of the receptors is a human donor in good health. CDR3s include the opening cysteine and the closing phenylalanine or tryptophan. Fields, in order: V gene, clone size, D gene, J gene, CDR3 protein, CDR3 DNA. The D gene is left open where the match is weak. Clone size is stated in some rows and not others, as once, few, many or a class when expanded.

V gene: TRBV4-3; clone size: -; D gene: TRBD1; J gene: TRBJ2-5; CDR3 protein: CASSQLGQGAETQYF; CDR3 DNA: TGCGCCAGCAGCCAATTGGGACAGGGGGCCGAGACCCAGTACTTC
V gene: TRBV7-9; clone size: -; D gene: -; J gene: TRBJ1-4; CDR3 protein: CASSLGRQSEKLFF; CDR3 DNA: TGTGCCAGCAGCTTAGGGAGACAGAGTGAAAAACTGTTTTTT
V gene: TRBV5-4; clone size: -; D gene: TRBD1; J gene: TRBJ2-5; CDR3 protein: CASSPGQFLETQYF; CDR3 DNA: TGTGCCAGCAGCCCGGGACAGTTTTTGGAGACCCAGTACTTC
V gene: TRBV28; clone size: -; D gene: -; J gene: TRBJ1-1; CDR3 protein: CASSPHRPEAFF; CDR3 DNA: TGTGCCAGCAGCCCACACAGGCCTGAAGCTTTCTTT
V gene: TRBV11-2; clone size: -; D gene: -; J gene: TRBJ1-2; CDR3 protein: CASSPSRGATYGYTF; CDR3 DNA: TGTGCCAGCAGCCCTTCGCGGGGGGCAACCTATGGCTACACCTTC
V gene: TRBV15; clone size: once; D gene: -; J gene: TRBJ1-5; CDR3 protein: CATSREMEGRQPQHF; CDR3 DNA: TGTGCCACCAGCAGAGAAATGGAGGGGCGGCAGCCCCAGCATTTT
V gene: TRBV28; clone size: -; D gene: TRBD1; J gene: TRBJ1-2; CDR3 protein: CASSFFPGQGLHTF; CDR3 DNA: TGTGCCAGCAGTTTCTTTCCGGGACAGGGCCTTCACACCTTC
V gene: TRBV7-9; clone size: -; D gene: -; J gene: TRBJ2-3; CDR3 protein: CASSPGGSGTDTQYF; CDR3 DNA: TGTGCCAGCAGCCCCGGAGGGTCGGGTACAGATACGCAGTATTTT
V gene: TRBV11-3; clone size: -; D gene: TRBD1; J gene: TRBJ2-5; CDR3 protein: CASSSRDSRQETQYF; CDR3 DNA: TGTGCCAGCAGCTCCCGGGACAGTCGCCAAGAGACCCAGTACTTC
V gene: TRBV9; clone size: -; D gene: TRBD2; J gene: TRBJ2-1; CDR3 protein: CASSVVGTSGGPRFF; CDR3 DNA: TGTGCCAGCAGCGTAGTCGGGACTAGCGGCGGACCGAGATTCTTC
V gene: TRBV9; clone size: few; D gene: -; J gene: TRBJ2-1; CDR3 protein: CASSVGGDEQFF; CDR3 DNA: TGTGCCAGCAGCGTAGGAGGAGATGAGCAGTTCTTC
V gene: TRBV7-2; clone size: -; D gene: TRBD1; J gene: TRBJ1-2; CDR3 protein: CASSFRDREPVNIGYTF; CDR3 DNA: TGTGCCAGCAGCTTCCGGGACAGGGAACCTGTGAATATCGGCTACACCTTC
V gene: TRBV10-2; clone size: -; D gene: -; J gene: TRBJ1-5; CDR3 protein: CASSGSGPLISGQHF; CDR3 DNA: TGCGCCAGCAGTGGATCAGGACCCTTAATCAGCGGGCAGCATTTT
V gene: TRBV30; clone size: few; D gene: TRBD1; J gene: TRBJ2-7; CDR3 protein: CAWSVLGQGLRSYEQYF; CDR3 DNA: TGTGCCTGGAGTGTACTGGGACAGGGTCTTAGGAGCTACGAGCAGTACTTC
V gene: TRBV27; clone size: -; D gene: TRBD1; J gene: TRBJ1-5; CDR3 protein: CASSFDRANQPQHF; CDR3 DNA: TGTGCCAGCAGTTTCGACAGGGCTAATCAGCCCCAGCATTTT
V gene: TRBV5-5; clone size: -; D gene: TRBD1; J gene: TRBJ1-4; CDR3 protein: CASSFGTGLNEKLFF; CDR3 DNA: TGTGCCAGCAGCTTCGGGACAGGCCTGAATGAAAAACTGTTTTTT
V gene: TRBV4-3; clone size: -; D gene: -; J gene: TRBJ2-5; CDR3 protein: CASSRRLQGTETQYF; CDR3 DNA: TGCGCCAGCAGCCGGAGGTTACAGGGAACGGAGACCCAGTACTTC
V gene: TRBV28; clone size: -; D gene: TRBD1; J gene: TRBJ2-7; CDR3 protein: CASSFPGGKNEQYF; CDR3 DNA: TGTGCCAGCAGTTTTCCAGGGGGTAAGAACGAGCAGTACTTC
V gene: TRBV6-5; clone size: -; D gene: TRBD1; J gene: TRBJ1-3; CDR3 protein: CASSYTGGSSGNTIYF; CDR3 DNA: TGTGCCAGCAGTTACACAGGGGGCAGCTCTGGAAACACCATATATTTT
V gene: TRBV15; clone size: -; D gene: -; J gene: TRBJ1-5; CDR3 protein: CATSRYQGNQPQHF; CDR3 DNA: TGTGCCACCAGCAGATACCAGGGGAATCAGCCCCAGCATTTT
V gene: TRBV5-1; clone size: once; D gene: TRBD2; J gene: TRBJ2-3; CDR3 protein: CASRTGLAGTDTQYF; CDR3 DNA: TGCGCCAGCAGAACGGGACTAGCGGGCACAGATACGCAGTATTTT
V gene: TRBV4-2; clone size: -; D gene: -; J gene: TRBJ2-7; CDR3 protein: CASSQDLVYEQYF; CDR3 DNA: TGTGCCAGCAGCCAAGATCTAGTCTACGAGCAGTACTTC